This T cell receptor (beta chain) comes out of a study of response to subunit inactivated influenza vaccine. General study points: The authors suggested that few new T cells are recruited per seasonal influenza vaccination.

This clonotype was observed a handful of times. The target antigen is unknown. MiXCR, applied by TCRdb to the RT-PCR reads, yields one record per CDR3 protein. The sample yields approximately 570,000 distinct CDR3 sequences, approximately 7.1% seen once. Germline V CDR1 and CDR2: SNHLY, FYNNEI. This CDR3 is 15 amino acids long. Trimming removed 1 base at V and 4 bases at J, with 10 bases between. Sequenced here: PBMCs from blood, sampled 23 months after vaccination. The source is a man aged 45-69 years who received an inactivated influenza vaccine. V and J are TRBV2 and TRBJ1-4; D not resolved. The DNA for the CDR3 is TGTGCCAGCAGTGAAGGCGGTATCAGTAATGAAAAACTGTTTTTT. Protein product: CASSEGGISNEKLFF.